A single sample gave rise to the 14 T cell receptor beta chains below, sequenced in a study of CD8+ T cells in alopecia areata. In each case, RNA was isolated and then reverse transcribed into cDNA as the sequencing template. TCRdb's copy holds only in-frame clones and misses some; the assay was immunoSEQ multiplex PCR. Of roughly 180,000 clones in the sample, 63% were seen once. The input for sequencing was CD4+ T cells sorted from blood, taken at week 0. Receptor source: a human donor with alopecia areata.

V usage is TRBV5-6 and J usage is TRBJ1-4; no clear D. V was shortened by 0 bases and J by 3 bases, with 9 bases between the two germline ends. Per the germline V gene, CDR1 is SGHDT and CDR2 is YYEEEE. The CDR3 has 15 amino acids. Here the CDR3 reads CASSLAELANEKLFF. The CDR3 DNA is TGTGCCAGCAGCTTGGCCGAACTCGCTAATGAAAAACTGTTTTTT.

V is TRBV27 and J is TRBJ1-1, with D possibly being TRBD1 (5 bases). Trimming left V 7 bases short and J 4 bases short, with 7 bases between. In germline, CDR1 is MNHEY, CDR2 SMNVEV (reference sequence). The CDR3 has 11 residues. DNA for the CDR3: TGTGCCAGCATGGGGGGCACTGAAGCTTTCTTT. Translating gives CASMGGTEAFF.

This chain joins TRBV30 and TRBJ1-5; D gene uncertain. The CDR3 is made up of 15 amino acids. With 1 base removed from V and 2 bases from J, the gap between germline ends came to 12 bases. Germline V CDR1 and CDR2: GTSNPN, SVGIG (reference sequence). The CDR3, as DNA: TGTGCCTGGAGTGAGGACGGGAGTCGCAATCAGCCCCAGCATTTT. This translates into CAWSEDGSRNQPQHF.

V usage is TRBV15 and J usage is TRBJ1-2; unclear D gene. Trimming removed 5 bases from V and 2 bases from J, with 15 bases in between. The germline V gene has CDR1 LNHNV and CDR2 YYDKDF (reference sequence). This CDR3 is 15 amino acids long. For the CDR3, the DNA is TGTGCCACCAGCCATACGAAGGAGGTGAACTATGGCTACACCTTC. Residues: CATSHTKEVNYGYTF.

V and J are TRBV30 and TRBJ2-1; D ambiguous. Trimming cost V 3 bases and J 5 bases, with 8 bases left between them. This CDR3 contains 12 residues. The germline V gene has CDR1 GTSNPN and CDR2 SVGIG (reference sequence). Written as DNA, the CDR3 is TGTGCCTGGAGGCGGTCCAACAATGAGCAGTTCTTC. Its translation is CAWRRSNNEQFF.

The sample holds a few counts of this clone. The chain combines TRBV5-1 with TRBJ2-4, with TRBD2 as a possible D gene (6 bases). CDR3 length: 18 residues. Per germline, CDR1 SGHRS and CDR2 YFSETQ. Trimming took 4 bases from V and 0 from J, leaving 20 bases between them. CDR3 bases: TGCGCCAGCAGCCTGGGACTTTTGGTAGATTCAGCCAAAAACATTCAGTACTTC. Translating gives CASSLGLLVDSAKNIQYF.

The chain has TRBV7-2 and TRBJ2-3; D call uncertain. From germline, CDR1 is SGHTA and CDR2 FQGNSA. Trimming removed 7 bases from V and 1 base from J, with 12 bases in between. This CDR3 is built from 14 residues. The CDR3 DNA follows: TGTGCCAGCACCGTTCTCGTTGGCACAGATACGCAGTATTTT. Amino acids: CASTVLVGTDTQYF.

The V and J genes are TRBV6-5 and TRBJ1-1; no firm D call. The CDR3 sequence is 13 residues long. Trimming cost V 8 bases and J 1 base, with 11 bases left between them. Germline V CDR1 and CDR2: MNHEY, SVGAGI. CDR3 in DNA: TGTGCCAGCTCGTTGGAGGGGAACACTGAAGCTTTCTTT. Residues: CASSLEGNTEAFF.

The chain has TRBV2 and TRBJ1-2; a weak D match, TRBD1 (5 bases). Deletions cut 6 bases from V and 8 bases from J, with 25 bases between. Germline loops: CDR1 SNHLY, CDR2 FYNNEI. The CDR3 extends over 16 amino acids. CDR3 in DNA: TGTGCCAGCAGCGTTCGGGGCCAAACTCAGGACCCAGGCTACACCTTC. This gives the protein CASSVRGQTQDPGYTF.

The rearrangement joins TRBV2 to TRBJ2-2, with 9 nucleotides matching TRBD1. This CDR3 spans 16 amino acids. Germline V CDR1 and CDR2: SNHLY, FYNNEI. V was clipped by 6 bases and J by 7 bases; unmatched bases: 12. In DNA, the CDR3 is TGTGCCAGCAGCAACACCGGGACAGGGAAGAACGGGGAGCTGTTTTTT. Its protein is CASSNTGTGKNGELFF.

As DNA, the CDR3 is TGTGCCAGCCGTAACAGGGGTTATAATTCACCCCTCCACTTT. It translates to CASRNRGYNSPLHF. V is TRBV14 and J is TRBJ1-6, with TRBD1 matching 7 bases. The V segment lost 8 bases and the J segment 4 bases; nucleotides outside the gene matches: 5. CDR3 length: 14 amino acids. CDR1 is SGHDN and CDR2 is FVKESK in the germline V gene. Full variable domain (rest looked up from reference TRBV14 and TRBJ1-6): EAGVTQFPSHSVIEKGQTVTLRCDPISGHDNLYWYRRVMGKEIKFLLHFVKESKQDESGMPNNRFLAERTGGTYSTLKVQPAELEDSGVYFCASRNRGYNSPLHFGNGTRLTVT.

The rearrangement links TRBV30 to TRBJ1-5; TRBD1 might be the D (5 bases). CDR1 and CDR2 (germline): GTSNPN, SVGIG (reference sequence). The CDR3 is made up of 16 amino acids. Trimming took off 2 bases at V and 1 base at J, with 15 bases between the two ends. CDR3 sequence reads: CAWSTGQPGSNQPQHF. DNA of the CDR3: TGTGCCTGGAGTACTGGACAACCGGGGAGCAATCAGCCCCAGCATTTT.

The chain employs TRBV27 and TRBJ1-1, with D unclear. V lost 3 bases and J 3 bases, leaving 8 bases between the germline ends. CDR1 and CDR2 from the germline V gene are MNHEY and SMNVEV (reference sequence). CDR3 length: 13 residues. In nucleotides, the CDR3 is TGTGCCAGCAGTTTCTTTGGCGACACTGAAGCTTTCTTT. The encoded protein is CASSFFGDTEAFF.

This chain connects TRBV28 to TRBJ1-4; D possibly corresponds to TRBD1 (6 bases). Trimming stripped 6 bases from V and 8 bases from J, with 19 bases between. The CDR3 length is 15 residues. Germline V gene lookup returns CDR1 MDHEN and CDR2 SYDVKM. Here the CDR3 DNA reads TGTGCCAGCAGACCCGGGGACATCCGGAGGGAAAAACTGTTTTTT. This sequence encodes CASRPGDIRREKLFF.